Listed below are T cell receptor beta chains from one sample, sequenced in a study of PD-L1 blockade in urothelial cancer. The data were produced by immunoSEQ multiplex PCR, yet TCRdb's version contains in-frame clones alone and is incomplete. The sample lists some 120,000 clones; more than 85% were seen once. The specimen was PBMCs, collected around atezolizumab (anti-PD-L1) treatment. The receptors derive from a man aged 55 to 70 with urothelial cancer. CDR3s include the opening cysteine and the closing phenylalanine or tryptophan. Each record gives: D gene, V gene, clone size, J gene, CDR3 DNA, CDR3 protein. A D gene is named only where the DNA matches it firmly. The size entry is marked missing in some rows and otherwise reads once, few, many or a size class.

D gene: TRBD1
V gene: TRBV18
clone size: -
J gene: TRBJ1-6
CDR3 DNA: TGTGCCAGCTCACCGAGACAGGGGGCCTCCCCCCTCCACTTT
CDR3 protein: CASSPRQGASPLHF

D gene: TRBD1
V gene: TRBV7-3
clone size: -
J gene: TRBJ2-1
CDR3 DNA: TGTGCCAGCAGCGTTAAGGGGGCTTCTCACAATGAGCAGTTCTTC
CDR3 protein: CASSVKGASHNEQFF

D gene: -
V gene: TRBV7-2
clone size: -
J gene: TRBJ2-1
CDR3 DNA: TGTGCCAGCAGCTCCGGGAGTTCCTCCTACAATGAGCAGTTCTTC
CDR3 protein: CASSSGSSSYNEQFF

D gene: -
V gene: TRBV7-2
clone size: -
J gene: TRBJ1-6
CDR3 DNA: TGTGCCAGCAGCTCTGGAGGTTCACCCCTCCACTTT
CDR3 protein: CASSSGGSPLHF

D gene: TRBD2
V gene: TRBV5-1
clone size: -
J gene: TRBJ2-1
CDR3 DNA: TGCGCCAGCAGCCCCGGGACTAGCGGGACGACTTGGAATGAGCAGTTCTTC
CDR3 protein: CASSPGTSGTTWNEQFF

D gene: -
V gene: TRBV5-4
clone size: -
J gene: TRBJ1-2
CDR3 DNA: TGTGCCAGCAGCTTGGGCCGTGGGGGAGGGAACTATGGCTACACCTTC
CDR3 protein: CASSLGRGGGNYGYTF

D gene: TRBD2
V gene: TRBV7-2
clone size: -
J gene: TRBJ2-3
CDR3 DNA: TGTGCCAGCAGCCTTCCTAGCGGGGACACAACAGATACGCAGTATTTT
CDR3 protein: CASSLPSGDTTDTQYF

D gene: TRBD1
V gene: TRBV9
clone size: -
J gene: TRBJ2-3
CDR3 DNA: TGTGCCAGCAGCGCCCGCGACGGGACAGGACCCACAGATACGCAGTATTTT
CDR3 protein: CASSARDGTGPTDTQYF

D gene: -
V gene: TRBV15
clone size: few
J gene: TRBJ2-5
CDR3 DNA: TGTGCCACCAGCAGAGGCGGGGGCCTGGAGACCCAGTACTTC
CDR3 protein: CATSRGGGLETQYF

D gene: TRBD2
V gene: TRBV6-6
clone size: -
J gene: TRBJ2-7
CDR3 DNA: TGTGCCAGCAGTCTCGACCCGGGAGGCGCCTACGAGCAGTACTTC
CDR3 protein: CASSLDPGGAYEQYF

D gene: -
V gene: TRBV14
clone size: -
J gene: TRBJ2-7
CDR3 DNA: TGTGCCAGCAGCCAAGAATTTTCCGGGATCGGCGAGCAGTACTTC
CDR3 protein: CASSQEFSGIGEQYF

D gene: -
V gene: TRBV7-6
clone size: -
J gene: TRBJ2-1
CDR3 DNA: TGTGCCAGCAGCCCACTATCAGGGAGGATGAATGAGCAGTTCTTC
CDR3 protein: CASSPLSGRMNEQFF

D gene: TRBD1
V gene: TRBV7-3
clone size: -
J gene: TRBJ2-1
CDR3 DNA: TGTGCCAGCAGCTTATCTCGGGACAGCTACAATGAGCAGTTCTTC
CDR3 protein: CASSLSRDSYNEQFF

D gene: -
V gene: TRBV7-2
clone size: -
J gene: TRBJ2-5
CDR3 DNA: TGTGCCAGCAGCGCCGAACTCCAGGAAGAGACCCAGTACTTC
CDR3 protein: CASSAELQEETQYF

D gene: -
V gene: TRBV5-1
clone size: -
J gene: TRBJ1-5
CDR3 DNA: TGCGCCAGCAGCTTGAACGGGGATGGAGGGCCCCAGCATTTT
CDR3 protein: CASSLNGDGGPQHF

D gene: -
V gene: TRBV7-8
clone size: -
J gene: TRBJ1-5
CDR3 DNA: TGTGCCAGCAGTCCAAGACAGATTAGCAATCAGCCCCAGCATTTT
CDR3 protein: CASSPRQISNQPQHF

D gene: TRBD1
V gene: TRBV4-3
clone size: -
J gene: TRBJ2-5
CDR3 DNA: TGCGCCAGCAGCCCGGGACAGGGGGCCTTAGAGACCCAGTACTTC
CDR3 protein: CASSPGQGALETQYF

D gene: TRBD1
V gene: TRBV6-1
clone size: -
J gene: TRBJ2-5
CDR3 DNA: TGTGCCAGCGGGGACAGGGCGCAAGAGACCCAGTACTTC
CDR3 protein: CASGDRAQETQYF

D gene: -
V gene: TRBV30
clone size: -
J gene: TRBJ1-5
CDR3 DNA: TGTGCCTGGAGTGTCGGCGGGGGCAATCAGCCCCAGCATTTT
CDR3 protein: CAWSVGGGNQPQHF

D gene: TRBD2
V gene: TRBV28
clone size: -
J gene: TRBJ2-1
CDR3 DNA: TGTGCCAGCAGTTTACCCCCCGGGACTACCAAGCAGTTCTTC
CDR3 protein: CASSLPPGTTKQFF

D gene: -
V gene: TRBV19
clone size: -
J gene: TRBJ1-2
CDR3 DNA: TGTGCCTGCCGACGCTCGGGTGGCGGCTACACCTTC
CDR3 protein: CACRRSGGGYTF

D gene: -
V gene: TRBV2
clone size: once
J gene: TRBJ1-2
CDR3 DNA: TGTGCCAGCAGTGAAGCGCTTGGTAACAGAGCCGTCTATGGCTACACCTTC
CDR3 protein: CASSEALGNRAVYGYTF

D gene: TRBD1
V gene: TRBV10-3
clone size: -
J gene: TRBJ1-4
CDR3 DNA: TGTGCCACCAATACAGGGGCGGGTGAAAAACTGTTTTTT
CDR3 protein: CATNTGAGEKLFF

D gene: TRBD1
V gene: TRBV2
clone size: -
J gene: TRBJ2-2
CDR3 DNA: TGTGCCAGCAGTGTCACCGGGACAGGGGGCAGCACCGGGGAGCTGTTTTTT
CDR3 protein: CASSVTGTGGSTGELFF

D gene: -
V gene: TRBV14
clone size: few
J gene: TRBJ2-2
CDR3 DNA: TGTGCCAGCAGCCAAGTCTGGGCAGGGGCCGGGGAGCTGTTTTTT
CDR3 protein: CASSQVWAGAGELFF

D gene: -
V gene: TRBV19
clone size: -
J gene: TRBJ2-5
CDR3 DNA: TGTGCCAGTAGTATTTCCCCTCCGACAGGGACTGAGACCCAGTACTTC
CDR3 protein: CASSISPPTGTETQYF

D gene: TRBD1
V gene: TRBV2
clone size: -
J gene: TRBJ2-3
CDR3 DNA: TGTGCCAGCATCGGGCAGGGGGCAGTAGATACGCAGTATTTT
CDR3 protein: CASIGQGAVDTQYF

D gene: -
V gene: TRBV7-8
clone size: -
J gene: TRBJ2-5
CDR3 DNA: TGTGCCAGCAGCGGGATAGGCGGGGAGACCCAGTACTTC
CDR3 protein: CASSGIGGETQYF

D gene: TRBD1
V gene: TRBV5-4
clone size: -
J gene: TRBJ2-1
CDR3 DNA: TGTGCCAGCAGCGACAGGGGGGTCAATGAGCAGTTCTTC
CDR3 protein: CASSDRGVNEQFF

D gene: TRBD2
V gene: TRBV2
clone size: -
J gene: TRBJ2-1
CDR3 DNA: TGTGCCAGCAGTGGGATTAGCGGGGGGGCCGGTGAGCAGTTCTTC
CDR3 protein: CASSGISGGAGEQFF